One sample yielded the 19 T cell receptor beta chains listed below, sequenced in a study of blood T cells in healthy people across ages. Alongside a J-beta primer mix, a sample-barcoded 5' primer served in a second PCR lasting about 7 to 11 cycles. TCRdb called the 5' RACE reads again in MiXCR, with one record for every CDR3 protein. This repertoire shows under 1 million distinct CDR3 sequences, roughly 44% found once; its top ten account for nearly 20%. Sequencing used blood. The receptors were sampled from a man aged 55 to 70 in good health.

J is TRBJ2-7 and V is TRBV12-3 or TRBV12-4; 13 nucleotides agree with TRBD2. V dropped 4 bases and J dropped 7; count of bases not matched to a gene: 7. The CDR3 is 15 amino acids. The CDR3 is CASSSLAGGPNEQYF. CDR3 DNA: TGTGCCAGCAGTTCACTAGCGGGGGGGCCGAATGAGCAGTACTTC.

This clonotype appeared a few times. The chain recombines TRBV20-1 with TRBJ2-7; D perhaps matches TRBD1 (6 bases). The V gene's germline CDR1 is DFQATT and CDR2 SNEGSKA (reference sequence). This CDR3 spans 13 amino acids. The V and J ends lost 5 bases and 0 bases respectively, with 11 bases between them. The DNA of the CDR3 is TGCAGTGCTTGGGACATGAGCTCCTACGAGCAGTACTTC. This codes for CSAWDMSSYEQYF.

The V and J genes are TRBV20-1 and TRBJ1-1; D is unclear. Per germline, CDR1 DFQATT and CDR2 SNEGSKA (reference sequence). This CDR3 is built from 17 residues. V was shortened by 1 base and J by 1 base, with 19 bases between the two germline ends. This CDR3 reads CSARAVDLGYRNTEAFF. The CDR3 DNA reads as TGCAGTGCTAGAGCCGTCGACTTGGGGTATCGGAACACTGAAGCTTTCTTT.

The table lists this clonotype with a few counts. This chain links TRBV28 with TRBJ2-5, with D possibly TRBD2 on 6 matching bases. V lost 7 bases and J lost 4, with 16 bases in between. Per germline, CDR1 MDHEN and CDR2 SYDVKM. The CDR3 runs 14 residues. The CDR3 DNA reads as TGTGCCAGCAAACCACTCGGGGGTGTAGAGACCCAGTACTTC. It yields the protein CASKPLGGVETQYF.

As regards this clonotype: At one end the junction does not follow the germline gene, possibly because of a read error. The gene calls are TRBV2 and TRBJ1-2; D call uncertain. The CDR3 length is 13 residues. Per the germline V gene, CDR1 is SNHLY and CDR2 is FYNNEI. For the CDR3, the DNA is TGTGCCAGCAGCGAAGGCCCAATCTATGGCTACACCTTC. Residues: CASSEGPIYGYTF. The whole variable domain, filled in from reference TRBV2 and TRBJ1-2, reads EPEVTQTPSHQVTQMGQEVILRCVPISNHLYFYWYRQILGQKVEFLVSFYNNEISEKSEIFDDQFSVERPDGSNFTLKIRSTKLEDSAMYFCASSEGPIYGYTFGSGTRLTVV.

In its sample, this clonotype was seen a few times. The chain has TRBV4-3 and TRBJ1-3, with 8 bases that match TRBD1. The CDR3 contains 17 residues. Germline-derived CDR1 and CDR2 are LGHNA and YSLEER. V shed 0 bases, J shed 0 bases, and the junction held 4 bases outside the gene matches. The CDR3: CASSQDQGATSGNTIYF. The CDR3, as DNA: TGCGCCAGCAGCCAAGATCAGGGGGCTACCTCTGGAAACACCATATATTTT.

This clonotype was seen a handful of times. The chain has TRBV9 and TRBJ1-5; D is uncertain. The CDR3 is 13 amino acids. V lost 0 bases, J lost 5 bases, and 6 bases lay in between. Germline CDR1 SGDLS, CDR2 YYNGEE. The CDR3 loop is CASSVGADQPQHF. CDR3 nucleotides: TGTGCCAGCAGCGTAGGCGCCGATCAGCCCCAGCATTTT.

This clonotype was seen only a few times. The chain combines TRBV7-2 with TRBJ1-6; TRBD1 matches at 7 bases. This CDR3 has 14 residues. V lost 1 base and J lost 10; bases outside the gene matches: 4. CDR1 SGHTA and CDR2 FQGNSA come from the germline V gene. CDR3 sequence reads: CASSLVRGRSPLHF. DNA for the CDR3: TGTGCCAGCAGCTTAGTAAGGGGGCGATCACCCCTCCACTTT. Complete variable domain (other parts from reference TRBV7-2 and TRBJ1-6): GAGVSQSPSNKVTEKGKDVELRCDPISGHTALYWYRQSLGQGLEFLIYFQGNSAPDKSGLPSDRFSAERTGGSVSTLTIQRTQQEDSAVYLCASSLVRGRSPLHFGNGTRLTVT.

This chain uses TRBV18 with TRBJ2-7, with TRBD1 identical over 8 bases. The V and J ends lost 0 bases and 6 bases, in that order; junction bases with no gene match: 4. This CDR3 spans 14 amino acids. Germline-derived CDR1 and CDR2 are KGHSH and LQKENI. In nucleotides, the CDR3 is TGTGCCAGCTCACCACCGGGACAGGCAGGCGAGCAGTACTTC. Encoded protein: CASSPPGQAGEQYF.

A note on this clonotype: At one end, the junction sequence differs from germline, possibly due to a read error. The gene calls are TRBV11-3 and TRBJ2-1, with D possibly TRBD2 on 6 matching bases. Germline V gives CDR1 SGHNT, CDR2 YENEEA. The CDR3 is 14 amino acids. The CDR3 DNA reads TGTGCCGGCAGCTTAGGCTGGGGGAGCGGGGAGCAGTTCTTC. Translation gives CAGSLGWGSGEQFF.

This clonotype has a count of ten or more. The chain combines TRBV20-1 with TRBJ2-7; D unresolved. CDR1 is DFQATT and CDR2 is SNEGSKA in the germline V gene (reference sequence). The germline V and J ends were trimmed by 2 bases and 0 bases, with 11 bases remaining between them. The CDR3 length is 14 residues. The CDR3 sequence is CSARTLRDSYEQYF. CDR3 sequence (DNA): TGCAGTGCTAGAACCTTACGCGACTCCTACGAGCAGTACTTC.

This sequence joins TRBV2 and TRBJ2-7; 8 bases align to TRBD2. The CDR3 loop spans 18 amino acids. J gave up 4 bases and V 0 bases, and 14 bases lay outside the gene matches. CDR1 is SNHLY and CDR2 is FYNNEI in the germline V gene. Here the CDR3 DNA reads TGTGCCAGCAGTGAAGCGCAAAGCTTGTCGGGGGGGCGGTACGAGCAGTACTTC. Translated: CASSEAQSLSGGRYEQYF.

This clonotype was counted a few times. V gene TRBV28 combines with J gene TRBJ1-5; D ambiguous. V was cut by 5 bases and J by 2 bases, with 7 bases left in between. CDR3 length equals 13 residues. Per germline, CDR1 MDHEN and CDR2 SYDVKM. CDR3 nucleotide sequence: TGTGCCAGCAGTATTGAGGGCAATCAGCCCCAGCATTTT. This gives the protein CASSIEGNQPQHF.

In its sample, this clonotype was seen many times. The rearrangement joins TRBV4-3 to TRBJ2-1, with TRBD2 identical over 9 bases. This CDR3 contains 19 residues. Germline trimming cut 1 base from V and 1 base from J; bases unmatched to any gene: 11. In germline, CDR1 is LGHNA, CDR2 YSLEER. In DNA, the CDR3 is TGCGCCAGCAGCCAAGGGCCCCCGCGGGGGGGCCTTTCCTACAATGAGCAGTTCTTC. The encoded protein is CASSQGPPRGGLSYNEQFF.

The V and J genes are TRBV3-1 and TRBJ2-5; TRBD1 matches at 7 bases. The germline CDR1 and CDR2 sequences are LGHDT and YNNKEL (reference sequence). V gave up 3 bases and J gave up 2 bases; unmatched junction bases: 9. The CDR3 length is 16 residues. Written as DNA, the CDR3 is TGTGCCAGCAGCCACGCCGGGACAGTGATGCAAGAGACCCAGTACTTC. Translation: CASSHAGTVMQETQYF.

This chain uses TRBV2 with TRBJ2-5; weak D call: TRBD2 (5 bases). V lost 7 bases to trimming and J lost 5 bases, with 17 bases between them. Germline-derived CDR1 and CDR2 are SNHLY and FYNNEI. CDR3 length: 14 amino acids. The CDR3 protein is CASTPGLAPETQYF. For the CDR3, the DNA is TGTGCCAGCACCCCGGGGTTAGCTCCTGAGACCCAGTACTTC.

On this clonotype: Given a much more abundant clone one base away, this may be a read error. V is TRBV4-3 and J is TRBJ2-7; D call uncertain. The length of the CDR3 is 15 residues. V was shortened by 0 bases and J by 4 bases, with 13 bases between the two germline ends. Germline loops: CDR1 LGHNA, CDR2 YSLEER. CDR3 amino acids: CASSQERFGFYEQYF. The CDR3 DNA follows: TGCGCCAGCAGCCAAGAAAGGTTCGGTTTTTACGAGCAGTACTTC.

This clonotype has only a few counts. The chain links TRBV6-2 or TRBV6-3 to TRBJ1-5; D perhaps matches TRBD1 (5 bases). Germline loops: CDR1 MNHEY, CDR2 SVGEGT. V was pared by 5 bases and J by 3 bases, with 17 bases between. CDR3 size: 16 residues. The CDR3 DNA reads TGTGCCAGCAGTCACCGTAGGGACCTGGACAATCAGCCCCAGCATTTT. Its translation is CASSHRRDLDNQPQHF.

The genes are TRBV4-3 and TRBJ2-1, with TRBD2 identical over 9 bases. The germline gives CDR1 LGHNA, CDR2 YSLEER. Losses at the gene ends were 0 bases for V and 3 bases for J; bases not matched to a gene: 3. This CDR3 comprises 16 residues. The CDR3 reads CASSQDSGGHYNEQFF. The CDR3 coding sequence is TGCGCCAGCAGCCAAGATAGCGGGGGACACTACAATGAGCAGTTCTTC.